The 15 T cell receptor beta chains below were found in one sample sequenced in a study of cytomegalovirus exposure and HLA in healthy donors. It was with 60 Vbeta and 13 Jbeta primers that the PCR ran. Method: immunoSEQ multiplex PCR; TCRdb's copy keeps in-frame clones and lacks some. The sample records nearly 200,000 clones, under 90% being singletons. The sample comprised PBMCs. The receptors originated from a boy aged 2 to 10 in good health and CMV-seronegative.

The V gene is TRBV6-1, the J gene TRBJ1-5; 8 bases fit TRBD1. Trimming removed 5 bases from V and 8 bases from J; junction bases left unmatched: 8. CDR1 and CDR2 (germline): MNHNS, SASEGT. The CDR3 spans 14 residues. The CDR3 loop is CASSRTGFMEPQHF. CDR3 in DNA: TGTGCCAGCAGTCGGACAGGGTTTATGGAGCCCCAGCATTTT.

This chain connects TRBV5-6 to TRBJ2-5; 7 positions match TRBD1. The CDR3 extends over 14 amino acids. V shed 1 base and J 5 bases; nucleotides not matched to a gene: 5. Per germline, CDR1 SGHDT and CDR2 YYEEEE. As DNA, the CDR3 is TGTGCCAGCAGCTTGTCGACAGGGTACGAGACCCAGTACTTC. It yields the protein CASSLSTGYETQYF.

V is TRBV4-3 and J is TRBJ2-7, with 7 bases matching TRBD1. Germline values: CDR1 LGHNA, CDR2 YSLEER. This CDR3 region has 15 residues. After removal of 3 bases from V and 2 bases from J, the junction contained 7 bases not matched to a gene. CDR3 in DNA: TGCGCCAGCAGCCACCAGTACACAGGGGCCTACGAGCAGTACTTC. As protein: CASSHQYTGAYEQYF.

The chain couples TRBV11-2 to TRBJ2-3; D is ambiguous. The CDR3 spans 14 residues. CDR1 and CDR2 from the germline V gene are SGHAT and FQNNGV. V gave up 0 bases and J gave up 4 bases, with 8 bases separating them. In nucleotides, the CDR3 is TGTGCCAGCAGCTTAGATCGGTCTGCAGATACGCAGTATTTT. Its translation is CASSLDRSADTQYF.

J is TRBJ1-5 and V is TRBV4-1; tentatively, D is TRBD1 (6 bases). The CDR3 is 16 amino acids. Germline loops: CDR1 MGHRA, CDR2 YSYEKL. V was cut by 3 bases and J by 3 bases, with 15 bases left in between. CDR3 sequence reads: CASSQGEGGVNQPQHF. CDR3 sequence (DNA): TGCGCCAGCAGCCAGGGAGAAGGGGGAGTCAATCAGCCCCAGCATTTT.

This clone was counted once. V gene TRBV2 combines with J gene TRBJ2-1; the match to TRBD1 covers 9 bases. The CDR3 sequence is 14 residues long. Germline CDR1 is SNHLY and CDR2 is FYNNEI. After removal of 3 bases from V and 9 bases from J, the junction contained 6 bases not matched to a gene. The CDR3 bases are TGTGCCAGCAGTGAGGGCACAGGGGGCGGTGAGCAGTTCTTC. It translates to CASSEGTGGGEQFF.

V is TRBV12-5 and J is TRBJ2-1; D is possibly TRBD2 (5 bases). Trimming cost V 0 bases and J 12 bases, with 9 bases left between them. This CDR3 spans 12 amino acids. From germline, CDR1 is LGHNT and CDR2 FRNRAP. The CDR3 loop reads CASGLVRGGQFF. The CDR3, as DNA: TGTGCTAGTGGTTTGGTACGAGGAGGGCAGTTCTTC.

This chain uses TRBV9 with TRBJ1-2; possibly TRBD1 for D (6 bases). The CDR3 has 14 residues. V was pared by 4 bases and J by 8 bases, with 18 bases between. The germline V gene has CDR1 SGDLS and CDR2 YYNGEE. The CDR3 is CASSQEGGARGYTF. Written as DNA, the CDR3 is TGTGCCAGCAGCCAAGAGGGGGGGGCAAGGGGCTACACCTTC.

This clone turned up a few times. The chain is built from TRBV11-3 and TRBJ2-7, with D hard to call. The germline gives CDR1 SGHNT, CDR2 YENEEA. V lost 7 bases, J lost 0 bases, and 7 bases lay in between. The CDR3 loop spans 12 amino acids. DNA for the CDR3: TGTGCCAGCAAGGCGGTCTCCTACGAGCAGTACTTC. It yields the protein CASKAVSYEQYF.

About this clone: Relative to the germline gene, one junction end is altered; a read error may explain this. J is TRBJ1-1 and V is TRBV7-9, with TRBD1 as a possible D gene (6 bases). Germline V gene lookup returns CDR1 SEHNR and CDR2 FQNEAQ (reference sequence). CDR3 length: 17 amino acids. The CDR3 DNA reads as TGTTCCAGCAGCTTAGAACAGGGCGGTATCTCGAACACTGAAGCTTTCTTT. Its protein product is CSSSLEQGGISNTEAFF. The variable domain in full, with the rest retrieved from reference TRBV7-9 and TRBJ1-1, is DTGVSQNPRHKITKRGQNVTFRCDPISEHNRLYWYRQTLGQGPEFLTYFQNEAQLEKSRLLSDRFSAERPKGSFSTLEIQRTEQGDSAMYLCSSSLEQGGISNTEAFFGQGTRLTVV.

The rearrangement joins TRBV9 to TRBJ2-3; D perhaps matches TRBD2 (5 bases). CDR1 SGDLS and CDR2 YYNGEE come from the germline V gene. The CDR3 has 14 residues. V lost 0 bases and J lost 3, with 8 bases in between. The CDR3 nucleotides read TGTGCCAGCAGCGTAGGGGAGTTGACAGATACGCAGTATTTT. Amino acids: CASSVGELTDTQYF.

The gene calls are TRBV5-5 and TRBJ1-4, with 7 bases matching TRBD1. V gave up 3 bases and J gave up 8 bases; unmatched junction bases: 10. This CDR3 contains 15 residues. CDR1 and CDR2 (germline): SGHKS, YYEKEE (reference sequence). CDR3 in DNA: TGTGCCAGCAGCTCCGAGACAGGGCGGTTCGAAAAACTGTTTTTT. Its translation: CASSSETGRFEKLFF.

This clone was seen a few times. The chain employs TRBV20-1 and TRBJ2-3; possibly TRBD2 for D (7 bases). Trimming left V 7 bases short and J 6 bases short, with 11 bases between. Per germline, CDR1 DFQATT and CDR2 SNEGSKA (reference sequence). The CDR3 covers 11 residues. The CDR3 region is CSVQGGDTQYF. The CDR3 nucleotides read TGCAGTGTACAGGGAGGGGATACGCAGTATTTT.

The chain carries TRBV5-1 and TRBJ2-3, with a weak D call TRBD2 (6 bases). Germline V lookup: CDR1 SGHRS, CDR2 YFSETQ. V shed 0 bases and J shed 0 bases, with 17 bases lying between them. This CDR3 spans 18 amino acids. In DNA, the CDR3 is TGCGCCAGCAGCTTGGGGACCTTTAGCGGCACTAGCACAGATACGCAGTATTTT. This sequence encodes CASSLGTFSGTSTDTQYF.

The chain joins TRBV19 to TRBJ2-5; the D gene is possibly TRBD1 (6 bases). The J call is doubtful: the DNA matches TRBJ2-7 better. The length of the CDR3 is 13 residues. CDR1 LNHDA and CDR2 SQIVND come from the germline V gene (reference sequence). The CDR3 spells CASGYRVSYEQYF. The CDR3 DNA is TGTGCCAGTGGGTACAGGGTGTCCTACGAGCAGTACTTC.